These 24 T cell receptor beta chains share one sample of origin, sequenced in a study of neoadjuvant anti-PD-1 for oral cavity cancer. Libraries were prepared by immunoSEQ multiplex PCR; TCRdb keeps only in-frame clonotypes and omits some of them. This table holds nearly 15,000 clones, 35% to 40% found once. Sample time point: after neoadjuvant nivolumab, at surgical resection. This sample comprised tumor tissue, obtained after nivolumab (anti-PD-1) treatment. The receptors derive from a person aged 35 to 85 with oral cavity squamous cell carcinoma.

CDR3 nucleotide sequence: TGCGCCAGCAGCCAAGGGCCCGGGGGGCCCGGGGAGCTGTTTTTT. Amino acids: CASSQGPGGPGELFF. The chain carries TRBV4-1 and TRBJ2-2; TRBD2 is a possible D gene (7 bases). CDR1 and CDR2 (germline): MGHRA, YSYEKL. Trimming left V 1 base short and J 6 bases short, with 12 bases between. This CDR3 has 15 residues.

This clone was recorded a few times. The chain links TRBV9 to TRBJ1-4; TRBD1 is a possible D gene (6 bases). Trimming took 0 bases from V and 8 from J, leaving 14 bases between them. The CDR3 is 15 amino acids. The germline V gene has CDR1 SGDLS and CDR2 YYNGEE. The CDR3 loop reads CASSVGPGVGEKLFF. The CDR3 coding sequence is TGTGCCAGCAGCGTAGGGCCAGGGGTAGGAGAAAAACTGTTTTTT.

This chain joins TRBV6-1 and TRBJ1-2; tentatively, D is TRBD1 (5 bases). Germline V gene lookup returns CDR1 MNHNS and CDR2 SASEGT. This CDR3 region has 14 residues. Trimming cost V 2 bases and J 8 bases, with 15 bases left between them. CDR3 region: CASSETTASRGYTF. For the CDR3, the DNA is TGTGCCAGCAGTGAAACGACAGCATCGAGGGGCTACACCTTC.

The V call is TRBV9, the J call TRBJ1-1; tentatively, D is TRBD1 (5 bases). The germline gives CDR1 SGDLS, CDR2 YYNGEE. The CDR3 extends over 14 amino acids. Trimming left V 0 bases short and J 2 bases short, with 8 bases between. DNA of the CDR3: TGTGCCAGCAGCGTAGGTGGGGCCAACACTGAAGCTTTCTTT. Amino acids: CASSVGGANTEAFF.

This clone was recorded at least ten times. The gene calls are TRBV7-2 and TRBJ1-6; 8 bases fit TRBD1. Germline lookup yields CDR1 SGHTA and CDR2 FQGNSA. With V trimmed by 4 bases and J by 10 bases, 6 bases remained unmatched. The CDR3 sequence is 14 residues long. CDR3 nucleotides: TGTGCCAGCAGCTCGGGACAGGCTCGCTCACCCCTCCACTTT. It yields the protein CASSSGQARSPLHF. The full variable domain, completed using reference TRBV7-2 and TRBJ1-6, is GAGVSQSPSNKVTEKGKDVELRCDPISGHTALYWYRQSLGQGLEFLIYFQGNSAPDKSGLPSDRFSAERTGGSVSTLTIQRTQQEDSAVYLCASSSGQARSPLHFGNGTRLTVT.

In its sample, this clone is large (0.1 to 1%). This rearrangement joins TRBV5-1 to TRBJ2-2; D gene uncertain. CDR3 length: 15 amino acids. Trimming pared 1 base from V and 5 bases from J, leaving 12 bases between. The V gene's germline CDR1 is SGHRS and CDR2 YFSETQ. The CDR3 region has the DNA TGCGCCAGCAGCTTGAAGAACTATGGTACCGGGGAGCTGTTTTTT. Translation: CASSLKNYGTGELFF. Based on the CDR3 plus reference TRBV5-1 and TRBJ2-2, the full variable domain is KAGVTQTPRYLIKTRGQQVTLSCSPISGHRSVSWYQQTPGQGLQFLFEYFSETQRNKGNFPGRFSGRQFSNSRSEMNVSTLELGDSALYLCASSLKNYGTGELFFGEGSRLTVL.

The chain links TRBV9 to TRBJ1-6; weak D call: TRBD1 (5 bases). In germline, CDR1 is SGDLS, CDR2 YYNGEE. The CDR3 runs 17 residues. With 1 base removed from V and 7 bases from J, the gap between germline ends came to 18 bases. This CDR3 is CASSVYRTGRENSPLHF. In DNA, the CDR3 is TGTGCCAGCAGCGTATACAGGACGGGACGGGAAAATTCACCCCTCCACTTT.

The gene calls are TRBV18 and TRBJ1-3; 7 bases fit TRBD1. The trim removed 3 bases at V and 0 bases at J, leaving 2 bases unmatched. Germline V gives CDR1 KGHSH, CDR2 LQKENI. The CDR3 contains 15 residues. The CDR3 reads CASSPDRSSGNTIYF. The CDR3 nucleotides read TGTGCCAGCTCACCGGACAGGAGCTCTGGAAACACCATATATTTT.

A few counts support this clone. The CDR3 loop reads CATGVVYNEQFF. The CDR3 coding sequence is TGTGCCACCGGGGTAGTGTACAATGAGCAGTTCTTC. J is TRBJ2-1 and V is TRBV10-3; possible D gene TRBD2, 5 bases. The CDR3 is made up of 12 amino acids. Germline V gene lookup returns CDR1 ENHRY and CDR2 SYGVKD. Between the trimmed V and J ends, which lost 10 bases and 4 bases, there was a span of 11 bases.

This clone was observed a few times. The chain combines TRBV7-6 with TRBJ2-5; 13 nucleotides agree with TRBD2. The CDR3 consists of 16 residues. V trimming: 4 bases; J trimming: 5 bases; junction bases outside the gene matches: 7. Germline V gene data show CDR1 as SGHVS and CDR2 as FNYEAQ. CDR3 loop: CASSSGLAGARETQYF. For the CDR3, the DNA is TGTGCCAGCAGCTCCGGACTAGCGGGGGCCCGGGAGACCCAGTACTTC.

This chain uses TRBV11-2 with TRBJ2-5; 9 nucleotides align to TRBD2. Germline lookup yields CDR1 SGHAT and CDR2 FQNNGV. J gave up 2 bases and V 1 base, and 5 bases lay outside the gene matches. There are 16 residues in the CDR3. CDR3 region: CASSLGGGGAQETQYF. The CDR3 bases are TGTGCCAGCAGCTTAGGGGGCGGGGGGGCACAAGAGACCCAGTACTTC.

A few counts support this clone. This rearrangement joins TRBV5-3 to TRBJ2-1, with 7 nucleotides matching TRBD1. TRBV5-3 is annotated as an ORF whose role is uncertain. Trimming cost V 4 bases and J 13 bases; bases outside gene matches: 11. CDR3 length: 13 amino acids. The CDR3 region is CARSHNGRQGQFF. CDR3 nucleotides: TGTGCCAGAAGCCATAACGGAAGACAGGGACAGTTCTTC.

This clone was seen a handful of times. The CDR3 reads CASSLTGTGGSNQPQHF. The DNA of the CDR3 is TGTGCCAGCAGCTTAACCGGGACAGGGGGTAGCAATCAGCCCCAGCATTTT. The chain employs TRBV5-4 and TRBJ1-5; TRBD1 matches 11 bases. CDR1 is SGHNT and CDR2 is YYREEE in the germline V gene (reference sequence). J gave up 0 bases and V 2 bases, and 4 bases lay outside the gene matches. CDR3 size: 17 residues.

The CDR3 nucleotides are TGCGCCAGCAGCCAAGATGCACTAGCGCTGGGGTACGAGCAGTACTTC. This sequence encodes CASSQDALALGYEQYF. The V gene is TRBV5-1, the J gene TRBJ2-7; 7 positions match TRBD2. The J segment lost 4 bases and the V segment lost 4 bases, leaving 14 bases of the junction unmatched. This CDR3 spans 16 amino acids. CDR1 is SGHRS and CDR2 is YFSETQ in the germline V gene.

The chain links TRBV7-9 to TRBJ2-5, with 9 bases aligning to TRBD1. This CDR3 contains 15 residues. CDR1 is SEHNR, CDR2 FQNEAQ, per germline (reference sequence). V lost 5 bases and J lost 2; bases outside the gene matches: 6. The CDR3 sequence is CASSRGQGSQETQYF. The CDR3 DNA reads TGTGCCAGCAGCCGCGGACAGGGGAGTCAAGAGACCCAGTACTTC.

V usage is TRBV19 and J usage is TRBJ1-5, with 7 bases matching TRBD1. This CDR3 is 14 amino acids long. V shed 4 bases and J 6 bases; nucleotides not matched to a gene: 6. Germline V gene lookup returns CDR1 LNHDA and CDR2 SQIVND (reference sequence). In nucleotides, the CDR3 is TGTGCCAGTAGTAAGGACAGGTCGGGTCAGCCCCAGCATTTT. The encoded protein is CASSKDRSGQPQHF.

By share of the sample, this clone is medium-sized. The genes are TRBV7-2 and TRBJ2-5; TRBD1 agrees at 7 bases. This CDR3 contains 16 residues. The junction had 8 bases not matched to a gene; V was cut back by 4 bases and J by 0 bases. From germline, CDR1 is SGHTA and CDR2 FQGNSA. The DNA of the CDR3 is TGTGCCAGCAGCTACAGGGGCAATAGATACCAAGAGACCCAGTACTTC. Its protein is CASSYRGNRYQETQYF.

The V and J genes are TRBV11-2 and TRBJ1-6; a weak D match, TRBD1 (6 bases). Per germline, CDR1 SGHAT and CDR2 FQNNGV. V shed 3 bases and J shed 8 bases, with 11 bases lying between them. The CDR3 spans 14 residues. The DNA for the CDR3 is TGTGCCAGCAGCTTTGGGGGGCGGGATTCACCCCTCCACTTT. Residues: CASSFGGRDSPLHF.

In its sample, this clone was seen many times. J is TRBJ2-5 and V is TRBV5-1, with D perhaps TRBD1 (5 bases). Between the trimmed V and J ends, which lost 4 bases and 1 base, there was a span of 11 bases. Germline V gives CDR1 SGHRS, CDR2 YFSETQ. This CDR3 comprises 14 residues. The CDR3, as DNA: TGCGCCAGCAGCACACAGGCGATCCAAGAGACCCAGTACTTC. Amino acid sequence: CASSTQAIQETQYF.

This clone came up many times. In DNA, the CDR3 is TGTGCCAGCAGCCAGGGGGACAGGTCCTACGAGCAGTACTTC. Amino acids: CASSQGDRSYEQYF. V and J are TRBV9 and TRBJ2-7; 8 bases match TRBD1. Germline V gene lookup returns CDR1 SGDLS and CDR2 YYNGEE. V dropped 4 bases and J dropped 1; count of bases not matched to a gene: 4. CDR3 length: 14 amino acids.

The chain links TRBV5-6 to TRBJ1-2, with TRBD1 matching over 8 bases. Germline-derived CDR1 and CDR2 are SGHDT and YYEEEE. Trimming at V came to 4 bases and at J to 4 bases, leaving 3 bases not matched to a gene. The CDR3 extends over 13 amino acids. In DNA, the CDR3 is TGTGCCAGCAGCAAGGACAGGGTCTATGGCTACACCTTC. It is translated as CASSKDRVYGYTF.

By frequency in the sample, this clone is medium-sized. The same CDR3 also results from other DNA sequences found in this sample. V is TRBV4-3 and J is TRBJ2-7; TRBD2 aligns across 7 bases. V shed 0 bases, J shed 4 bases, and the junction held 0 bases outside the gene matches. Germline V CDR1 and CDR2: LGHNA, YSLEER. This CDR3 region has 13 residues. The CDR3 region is CASSQDGGYEQYF. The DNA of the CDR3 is TGCGCCAGCAGCCAAGACGGGGGGTACGAGCAGTACTTC.

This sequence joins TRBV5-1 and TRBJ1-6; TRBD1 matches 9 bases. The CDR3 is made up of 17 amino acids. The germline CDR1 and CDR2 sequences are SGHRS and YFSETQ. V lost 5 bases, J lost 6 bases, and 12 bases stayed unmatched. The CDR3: CASRLSPGTGRNSPLHF. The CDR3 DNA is TGCGCCAGCAGACTCTCCCCCGGGACAGGGCGTAATTCACCCCTCCACTTT.

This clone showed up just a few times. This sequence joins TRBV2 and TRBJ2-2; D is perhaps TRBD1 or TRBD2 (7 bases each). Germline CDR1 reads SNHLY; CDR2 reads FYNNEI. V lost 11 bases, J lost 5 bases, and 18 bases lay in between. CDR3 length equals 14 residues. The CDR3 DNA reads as TGTGCCTCCCAGGGGGGGGTTGGTACCGGGGAGCTGTTTTTT. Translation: CASQGGVGTGELFF.